The 17 T cell receptor beta chains in this list originate from one sample, sequenced in a study of T cell responses to AZD1222 COVID-19 vaccine (dated by TCRdb to the early 2020s). The library relied on the immunoSEQ multiplex PCR assay. What TCRdb holds here is the immuneACCESS table cut down to in-frame rearrangements. Part of the clones is not present; checked against another copy, under half of the missing clones reflect an unresolved V gene, and the others are unexplained. The sample table shows about 150,000 clones, and approximately 83% are seen once. The biggest ten clones account for about 8% of the sample. The time point label corresponds to: baseline before first vaccination. Sequencing was performed on peripheral blood, taken on day 0 of AZD1222 vaccination. The receptor source for this set is an adult in good health.

This clone was seen a handful of times. The chain uses TRBV28 and TRBJ2-5, with a tentative D call TRBD1 (5 bases). Germline V gene sequence: CDR1 MDHEN, CDR2 SYDVKM. The V end lost 2 bases, the J end lost 4 bases, and 8 bases lay between the germline ends. The CDR3 extends over 13 amino acids. The CDR3 bases are TGTGCCAGCAGTTTAGCAGGGTCAGAGACCCAGTACTTC. Its translation is CASSLAGSETQYF.

V and J are TRBV30 and TRBJ1-4, with 9 bases fitting TRBD1. CDR1 is GTSNPN and CDR2 is SVGIG in the germline V gene (reference sequence). This CDR3 has 14 residues. V was pared by 5 bases and J by 5 bases, with 6 bases of the junction left unmatched. The CDR3 bases are TGTGCCTGGCAACCGGGACAGGGAAATGAAAAACTGTTTTTT. Translated, it gives CAWQPGQGNEKLFF.

A single count supports this clone. The chain carries TRBV19 and TRBJ1-6; D remains unclear. The V gene's germline CDR1 is LNHDA and CDR2 SQIVND (reference sequence). V shed 7 bases and J shed 7 bases, with 17 bases lying between them. The CDR3 covers 15 residues. The CDR3 nucleotides read TGTGCCAGTAATCCCTCCGATGGGTTCAATTCACCCCTCCACTTT. This gives the protein CASNPSDGFNSPLHF.

This chain joins TRBV4-2 and TRBJ2-3; D is ambiguous. Trimming left V 5 bases short and J 5 bases short, with 14 bases between. CDR1 and CDR2 from the germline V gene are LGHNA and YNFKEQ. This CDR3 has 14 residues. CDR3 in amino acids: CASSTLGRGDTQYF. Written as DNA, the CDR3 is TGTGCCAGCAGCACTCTCGGTAGAGGAGATACGCAGTATTTT.

The rearrangement joins TRBV9 to TRBJ2-7, with 8 bases identical to TRBD1. The germline gives CDR1 SGDLS, CDR2 YYNGEE. CDR3 size: 14 residues. The V and J ends lost 3 bases and 3 bases, in that order; junction bases with no gene match: 5. CDR3 in amino acids: CASSDGTGHYEQYF. The CDR3 DNA reads as TGTGCCAGCAGCGACGGGACAGGTCACTACGAGCAGTACTTC.

This sequence joins TRBV5-1 and TRBJ1-2; TRBD1 aligns across 9 bases. In germline, CDR1 is SGHRS, CDR2 YFSETQ. The V segment lost 4 bases and the J segment 3 bases; nucleotides outside the gene matches: 7. CDR3 length: 15 amino acids. For the CDR3, the DNA is TGCGCCAGCAGCAATTCCGGGACAGGGTACTATGGCTACACCTTC. Translation: CASSNSGTGYYGYTF.

This clone came up a few times. The J gene is TRBJ1-1, the V gene TRBV2; 8 bases match TRBD1. The CDR3 totals 13 residues. The V gene's germline CDR1 is SNHLY and CDR2 FYNNEI. Unmatched junction bases numbered 5, after V lost 11 bases and J lost 0 bases. CDR3 amino acids: CAGRTGMNTEAFF. The DNA for the CDR3 is TGTGCCGGGCGGACAGGGATGAACACTGAAGCTTTCTTT.

J is TRBJ1-5 and V is TRBV6-5, with 8 positions matching TRBD1. With V trimmed by 7 bases and J by 6 bases, 5 bases remained unmatched. The CDR3 totals 13 residues. The germline V gene encodes CDR1 MNHEY and CDR2 SVGAGI. CDR3 coding DNA: TGTGCCAGCACCAGGGGGCAGGGTCAGCCCCAGCATTTT. Protein product: CASTRGQGQPQHF.

CDR3 region: CASSYSGVGGQPQHF. The CDR3 DNA is TGTGCCAGCAGTTACTCCGGGGTGGGCGGCCAGCCCCAGCATTTT. The rearrangement links TRBV6-6 to TRBJ1-5; D uncertain. The germline gives CDR1 MNHNY, CDR2 SVGAGI (reference sequence). V was clipped by 0 bases and J by 7 bases, with 13 bases between them. This CDR3 has 15 residues.

This rearrangement joins TRBV6-5 to TRBJ2-7; perhaps TRBD2 as D (6 bases). Germline loops: CDR1 MNHEY, CDR2 SVGAGI. Deletions cut 5 bases from V and 4 bases from J, with 12 bases between. This CDR3 contains 13 residues. This chain's CDR3 is CASSPGVAYEQYF. In DNA, the CDR3 is TGTGCCAGCAGTCCGGGGGTAGCGTACGAGCAGTACTTC.

This clone was counted between two and nine times. The chain carries TRBV27 and TRBJ1-1, with D maybe TRBD1 (5 bases). The CDR3 has 15 amino acids. V gave up 3 bases and J gave up 0 bases, with 11 bases separating them. Germline CDR1 reads MNHEY; CDR2 reads SMNVEV (reference sequence). CDR3 nucleotides: TGTGCCAGCAGTTTGTTGGGGGGGATGAACACTGAAGCTTTCTTT. Its protein is CASSLLGGMNTEAFF.

This clone was recorded only once. The V gene is TRBV4-1, the J gene TRBJ2-7, with 7 bases lining up with TRBD1. With V trimmed by 0 bases and J by 7 bases, 15 bases remained unmatched. CDR1 and CDR2 from the germline V gene are MGHRA and YSYEKL. This CDR3 has 17 amino acids. In nucleotides, the CDR3 is TGCGCCAGCAGCCAAGATCTTTTCTCAGGGGGAGTGGTAGAGCAGTACTTC. This codes for CASSQDLFSGGVVEQYF.

The rearrangement uses TRBV18 and TRBJ2-5; D not resolved. This CDR3 contains 13 residues. The V end lost 3 bases, the J end lost 3 bases, and 8 bases lay between the germline ends. From germline, CDR1 is KGHSH and CDR2 LQKENI. The CDR3 protein is CASSPHIEETQYF. CDR3 bases: TGTGCCAGCTCACCCCACATCGAAGAGACCCAGTACTTC.

The genes are TRBV11-2 and TRBJ2-1; 7 bases align to TRBD2. This CDR3 region has 16 residues. Germline V gene data show CDR1 as SGHAT and CDR2 as FQNNGV. After removal of 5 bases from V and 2 bases from J, the junction contained 9 bases not matched to a gene. As DNA, the CDR3 is TGTGCCAGCAGCCCGCGGGAGCGGACCACCTACAATGAGCAGTTCTTC. Translated: CASSPRERTTYNEQFF.

This rearrangement joins TRBV6-5 to TRBJ2-7, with D possibly matching TRBD2 (5 bases). The CDR3 length is 11 residues. Germline values: CDR1 MNHEY, CDR2 SVGAGI. V lost 10 bases, J lost 9 bases, and 16 bases lay in between. For the CDR3, the DNA is TGTGCCATCCTACCTCTCGGAGGGCAGTACTTC. Amino acids: CAILPLGGQYF.

The chain is built from TRBV7-8 and TRBJ2-7, with TRBD1 matching 9 bases. The CDR3 runs 16 residues. After removal of 6 bases from V and 3 bases from J, the junction contained 12 bases not matched to a gene. Germline V gene sequence: CDR1 SGHVS, CDR2 FQNEAQ. The CDR3 DNA reads TGTGCCAGCAGTTTCACCCCCGGGACAGGGTTCTACGAGCAGTACTTC. Its protein is CASSFTPGTGFYEQYF.

The J gene is TRBJ2-5, the V gene TRBV4-1; TRBD2 agrees at 12 bases. The germline V gene has CDR1 MGHRA and CDR2 YSYEKL. Trimming at V came to 2 bases and at J to 2 bases, leaving 9 bases not matched to a gene. There are 18 residues in the CDR3. This CDR3 reads CASSQIASGGAGQETQYF. CDR3 nucleotides: TGCGCCAGCAGCCAAATAGCTAGCGGGGGGGCGGGTCAAGAGACCCAGTACTTC.